Below, 32 T cell receptor beta chains from the same sample are listed, as sequenced in a study of blood T cell repertoires in COVID-19. Sequencing used immunoSEQ multiplex PCR; TCRdb keeps in-frame clones, though not all of them. The table records some 220,000 clones, around 82% of them present only once. The specimen sequenced was peripheral blood. The receptors were gathered from a woman aged 70 to 79 with acute or convalescent COVID-19.

This clone appeared many times. This sequence joins TRBV11-2 and TRBJ2-1; 10 bases line up with TRBD2. V gave up 7 bases and J gave up 1 base; unmatched junction bases: 4. Germline lookup yields CDR1 SGHAT and CDR2 FQNNGV. This CDR3 has 15 residues. CDR3 nucleotide sequence: TGTGCCAGCACCAGCGGGGGGGGTTCCTACAATGAGCAGTTCTTC. The encoded protein is CASTSGGGSYNEQFF.

The V call is TRBV5-1, the J call TRBJ2-1; tentatively, D is TRBD2 (6 bases). Germline V gives CDR1 SGHRS, CDR2 YFSETQ. Deletions cut 1 base from V and 6 bases from J, with 20 bases between. The CDR3 covers 17 residues. The CDR3, as DNA: TGCGCCAGCAGCTTGAGGGCTAGCGTTTCAGAACCCAATGAGCAGTTCTTC. This gives the protein CASSLRASVSEPNEQFF.

V is TRBV29-1 and J is TRBJ1-1; 7 bases are shared with TRBD1. The CDR3 covers 15 residues. CDR1 is SQVTM, CDR2 ANQGSEA, per germline. The V gene end was trimmed by 4 bases and the J gene end by 5 bases; junction bases not matched to a gene: 13. The CDR3 DNA follows: TGCAGCGTTGGACAGGGTGCGATGTTTGGGACTGAAGCTTTCTTT. This gives the protein CSVGQGAMFGTEAFF.

The chain combines TRBV7-3 with TRBJ1-2; D not resolved. The CDR3 is made up of 15 amino acids. V lost 6 bases and J lost 0, with 14 bases in between. Germline-derived CDR1 and CDR2 are SGHTA and FQGTGA. CDR3 DNA: TGTGCCAGCAGTCCTACCGGGAGCCCTAACTATGGCTACACCTTC. Its protein is CASSPTGSPNYGYTF.

The chain is built from TRBV7-8 and TRBJ2-3; 8 bases match TRBD2. With V trimmed by 1 base and J by 2 bases, 5 bases remained unmatched. This CDR3 is built from 16 residues. Germline values: CDR1 SGHVS, CDR2 FQNEAQ. The CDR3 DNA sequence: TGTGCCAGCAGCTTAGTGGCGGGGGGCATCACAGATACGCAGTATTTT. As protein: CASSLVAGGITDTQYF.

The chain recombines TRBV4-2 with TRBJ2-3, with TRBD2 as a possible D gene (6 bases). This CDR3 has 15 residues. V was shortened by 1 base and J by 3 bases, with 11 bases between the two germline ends. Germline V gene sequence: CDR1 LGHNA, CDR2 YNFKEQ. The CDR3, as DNA: TGTGCCAGCAGCCAAGTTCTGGGGACTACAGATACGCAGTATTTT. Translating gives CASSQVLGTTDTQYF.

The chain is built from TRBV3-1 (or the pseudogene TRBV3-2) and TRBJ2-1; possibly TRBD2 for D (5 bases). V was clipped by 4 bases and J by 11 bases, with 12 bases between them. CDR1 is LGHDT, CDR2 YNNKEL, per germline (reference sequence). CDR3 length equals 12 residues. The CDR3 here is CASSPGVAKQFF. The DNA for the CDR3 is TGTGCCAGCAGCCCCGGGGTGGCGAAGCAGTTCTTC.

The chain couples TRBV7-2 to TRBJ2-7; possible D gene TRBD1, 7 bases. The germline V gene has CDR1 SGHTA and CDR2 FQGNSA. Between the trimmed V and J ends, which lost 4 bases and 0 bases, there was a span of 16 bases. The CDR3 has 16 residues. The CDR3 DNA sequence: TGTGCCAGCAGCTCCCAGGGGGGCTTCCTCTCCTACGAGCAGTACTTC. Translated: CASSSQGGFLSYEQYF.

This clone was seen more than once but under ten times. The chain recombines TRBV3-1 (or the pseudogene TRBV3-2) with TRBJ1-6; a possible D gene is TRBD1 (5 bases). Germline-derived CDR1 and CDR2 are LGHDT and YNNKEL (reference sequence). V lost 4 bases and J lost 4, with 11 bases in between. This CDR3 has 15 amino acids. The CDR3 spells CASSPIRGYNSPLHF. The CDR3 nucleotides are TGTGCCAGCAGCCCGATTCGGGGGTATAATTCACCCCTCCACTTT.

This chain connects TRBV25-1 to TRBJ2-5; TRBD1 matches 7 bases. Losses at the gene ends were 5 bases for V and 7 bases for J; bases not matched to a gene: 13. There are 15 residues in the CDR3. The germline CDR1 and CDR2 sequences are MGHDK and SYGVNS. The CDR3 spells CASSHPQGSRATQYF. CDR3 in DNA: TGTGCCAGCAGTCATCCACAGGGGTCTCGGGCGACCCAGTACTTC. Together with reference TRBV25-1 and TRBJ2-5, the CDR3 gives the full variable domain: EADIYQTPRYLVIGTGKKITLECSQTMGHDKMYWYQQDPGMELHLIHYSYGVNSTEKGDLSSESTVSRIRTEHFPLTLESARPSHTSQYLCASSHPQGSRATQYFGPGTRLLVL.

The rearrangement uses TRBV2 and TRBJ2-7, with 8 bases lining up with TRBD2. The CDR3 sequence is 15 residues long. Germline CDR1 and CDR2: SNHLY and FYNNEI. V shed 6 bases and J 7 bases; nucleotides not matched to a gene: 14. CDR3: CASSQLHGQRGEQYV. CDR3 nucleotides: TGTGCCAGCAGCCAACTGCATGGGCAGCGGGGGGAGCAGTACGTC.

V and J are TRBV7-3 and TRBJ2-2, with TRBD2 identical over 7 bases. The CDR3 is 15 residues long. Germline V gene sequence: CDR1 SGHTA, CDR2 FQGTGA. After removal of 4 bases from V and 7 bases from J, the junction contained 9 bases not matched to a gene. CDR3 in amino acids: CASSSAGTTGGELFF. In DNA, the CDR3 is TGTGCCAGCAGCTCAGCCGGGACTACGGGCGGGGAGCTGTTTTTT.

The chain couples TRBV11-2 to TRBJ2-7, with TRBD2 matching 8 bases. V was clipped by 5 bases and J by 5 bases; unmatched bases: 5. The CDR3 has 13 residues. The germline CDR1 and CDR2 sequences are SGHAT and FQNNGV. The CDR3 bases are TGTGCCAGCAGCATACCGGGGGGGGACGAGCAGTACTTC. Translating it yields CASSIPGGDEQYF. Drawing the rest from reference TRBV11-2 and TRBJ2-7, the complete variable domain is EAGVAQSPRYKIIEKRQSVAFWCNPISGHATLYWYQQILGQGPKLLIQFQNNGVVDDSQLPKDRFSAERLKGVDSTLKIQPAKLEDSAVYLCASSIPGGDEQYFGPGTRLTVT.

The chain joins TRBV19 to TRBJ2-2; a weak D match, TRBD1 (6 bases). Germline lookup yields CDR1 LNHDA and CDR2 SQIVND (reference sequence). With 1 base removed from V and 2 bases from J, the gap between germline ends came to 8 bases. The CDR3 has 15 amino acids. CDR3 residues: CASSIGDINTGELFF. For the CDR3, the DNA is TGTGCCAGTAGTATAGGGGACATAAACACCGGGGAGCTGTTTTTT.

This clone showed up just once. The gene calls are TRBV10-3 and TRBJ1-2, with 10 bases lining up with TRBD1. The trim removed 6 bases at V and 4 bases at J, leaving 8 bases unmatched. The CDR3 loop spans 15 amino acids. Germline V gives CDR1 ENHRY, CDR2 SYGVKD. The CDR3 is CAIRSGTGATYGYTF. In nucleotides, the CDR3 is TGTGCCATCAGATCCGGGACAGGGGCGACCTATGGCTACACCTTC.

The genes are TRBV27 and TRBJ2-3; 8 bases align to TRBD2. Looked up from germline, CDR1 is MNHEY and CDR2 is SMNVEV (reference sequence). V shed 4 bases and J 6 bases; nucleotides not matched to a gene: 9. The CDR3 has 15 residues. This CDR3 reads CASSYSGLEGDTQYF. As DNA, the CDR3 is TGTGCCAGCAGTTACTCGGGACTAGAGGGGGATACGCAGTATTTT.

In this sample, this clone turned up once. The gene calls are TRBV6-2 or TRBV6-3 and TRBJ1-6; the match to TRBD1 covers 8 bases. The CDR3 sequence is 13 residues long. The V gene's germline CDR1 is MNHEY and CDR2 SVGEGT. J lost 9 bases, V lost 6 bases, and 4 bases had no gene match. CDR3 residues: CASSVDRASPLHF. CDR3 DNA sequence: TGTGCCAGCAGCGTGGACAGGGCTTCACCCCTCCACTTT.

The V and J genes are TRBV6-6 and TRBJ1-3; D is ambiguous. V dropped 6 bases and J dropped 0 bases, with 15 bases sitting between them. The CDR3 consists of 16 residues. Germline values: CDR1 MNHNY, CDR2 SVGAGI (reference sequence). The CDR3 loop is CASRPPEAYSGNTIYF. The DNA of the CDR3 is TGTGCCAGCAGGCCCCCCGAGGCATACTCTGGAAACACCATATATTTT.

The chain recombines TRBV11-1 with TRBJ2-7; TRBD1 aligns across 9 bases. Germline V CDR1 and CDR2: SGHAT, FQDESV (reference sequence). This CDR3 comprises 16 residues. Trimming removed 2 bases from V and 0 bases from J; junction bases left unmatched: 5. In nucleotides, the CDR3 is TGTGCCAGCAGCTTATCCCGGGACAGGGACTCCTACGAGCAGTACTTC. It encodes CASSLSRDRDSYEQYF. The complete variable domain, with remaining parts taken from reference TRBV11-1 and TRBJ2-7, reads EAEVAQSPRYKITEKSQAVAFWCDPISGHATLYWYRQILGQGPELLVQFQDESVVDDSQLPKDRFSAERLKGVDSTLKIQPAELGDSAMYLCASSLSRDRDSYEQYFGPGTRLTVT.

This clone occurred a few times. The rearrangement links TRBV12-3 or TRBV12-4 to TRBJ2-7; TRBD1 matches 9 bases. The J segment lost 6 bases and the V segment lost 5 bases, leaving 5 bases of the junction unmatched. The CDR3 totals 13 residues. The DNA of the CDR3 is TGTGCCAGCAGTCCCCCGGACAGGGGCGAGCAGTACTTC. As protein: CASSPPDRGEQYF.

The chain uses TRBV5-5 and TRBJ1-4, with a tentative D call TRBD1 (5 bases). The V and J ends lost 4 bases and 3 bases respectively, with 13 bases between them. Germline V lookup: CDR1 SGHKS, CDR2 YYEKEE (reference sequence). The CDR3 sequence is 15 residues long. The CDR3 sequence: CASSPVRVPNEKLFF. The CDR3 DNA is TGTGCCAGCAGCCCCGTCAGGGTTCCTAATGAAAAACTGTTTTTT.

The chain is built from TRBV30 and TRBJ2-2; 9 bases are a match to TRBD2. CDR3 size: 15 residues. Trimming at V came to 5 bases and at J to 1 base, leaving 5 bases not matched to a gene. Germline V lookup: CDR1 GTSNPN, CDR2 SVGIG (reference sequence). The CDR3 region is CAWPRGGGNTGELFF. The CDR3 DNA is TGTGCCTGGCCCCGCGGGGGGGGGAACACCGGGGAGCTGTTTTTT.

The chain links TRBV4-3 to TRBJ1-2; TRBD1 matches at 7 bases. CDR1 and CDR2 (germline): LGHNA, YSLEER. This CDR3 contains 14 residues. J was trimmed by 8 bases and V by 3 bases; bases with no gene match: 9. As DNA, the CDR3 is TGCGCCAGCAGCCATACGGGACAGCCCGGGGGCTACACCTTC. Protein: CASSHTGQPGGYTF.

The genes are TRBV6-2 or TRBV6-3 and TRBJ2-3, with 9 nucleotides matching TRBD2. CDR3 length: 15 amino acids. Germline V gene lookup returns CDR1 MNHEY and CDR2 SVGEGT. After removal of 2 bases from V and 11 bases from J, the junction contained 11 bases not matched to a gene. CDR3 DNA sequence: TGTGCCAGCAGTTACGAGGCGGGGGGGCCTCATATGCAGTATTTT. This translates into CASSYEAGGPHMQYF.

The chain employs TRBV6-2 or TRBV6-3 and TRBJ1-6; D is possibly TRBD1 (5 bases). The CDR3 is made up of 14 amino acids. Germline lookup yields CDR1 MNHEY and CDR2 SVGEGT. Trimming shortened V by 4 bases and J by 2 bases, and 6 bases separated the two germline ends. The CDR3 nucleotides read TGTGCCAGCAGTTGGACAACCTATAATTCACCCCTCCACTTT. This gives the protein CASSWTTYNSPLHF.

V is TRBV5-1 and J is TRBJ1-2, with D unresolved. V lost 0 bases to trimming and J lost 1 base, with 13 bases between them. CDR1 is SGHRS, CDR2 YFSETQ, per germline. The CDR3 loop spans 16 amino acids. The CDR3 DNA follows: TGCGCCAGCAGCTTGGCCCCCACAGCTAATAACTATGGCTACACCTTC. Protein product: CASSLAPTANNYGYTF.

The rearrangement uses TRBV7-3 and TRBJ2-2, with D possibly TRBD1 on 5 matching bases. The CDR3 contains 16 residues. Germline assignment: CDR1 SGHTA and CDR2 FQGTGA. Trimming removed 1 base from V and 5 bases from J, with 14 bases in between. The CDR3 bases are TGTGCCAGCAGCTTAATTAGTGGGCAGGGTACCGGGGAGCTGTTTTTT. Encoded protein: CASSLISGQGTGELFF. The full variable domain, completed using reference TRBV7-3 and TRBJ2-2, is GAGVSQTPSNKVTEKGKYVELRCDPISGHTALYWYRQSLGQGPEFLIYFQGTGAADDSGLPNDRFFAVRPEGSVSTLKIQRTERGDSAVYLCASSLISGQGTGELFFGEGSRLTVL.

This clone was detected only a few times. This sequence joins TRBV24-1 and TRBJ2-5; 7 nucleotides match TRBD2. Germline V gene sequence: CDR1 KGHDR, CDR2 SFDVKD. The V segment lost 4 bases and the J segment 1 base; nucleotides outside the gene matches: 11. The CDR3 length is 17 residues. The DNA of the CDR3 is TGTGCCACCAGTGACGGGCTGGGGCGACTAGCCCAAGAGACCCAGTACTTC. Its translation is CATSDGLGRLAQETQYF.

This sequence joins TRBV30 and TRBJ1-2; D might be TRBD1 (6 bases). CDR1 is GTSNPN, CDR2 SVGIG, per germline (reference sequence). The CDR3 is 12 amino acids. V was clipped by 5 bases and J by 2 bases, with 9 bases between them. The CDR3: CAWGDRNYGYTF. CDR3 sequence (DNA): TGTGCCTGGGGAGACAGGAACTATGGCTACACCTTC. Based on the CDR3 plus reference TRBV30 and TRBJ1-2, the full variable domain is SQTIHQWPATLVQPVGSPLSLECTVEGTSNPNLYWYRQAAGRGLQLLFYSVGIGQISSEVPQNLSASRPQDRQFILSSKKLLLSDSGFYLCAWGDRNYGYTFGSGTRLTVV.

The chain has TRBV3-1 (or the pseudogene TRBV3-2) and TRBJ1-5, with D possibly TRBD1 on 6 matching bases. Per the germline V gene, CDR1 is LGHDT and CDR2 is YNNKEL (reference sequence). V dropped 0 bases and J dropped 11 bases, with 14 bases sitting between them. CDR3 length: 14 amino acids. The CDR3 is CASSQEGQSRTQHF. For the CDR3, the DNA is TGTGCCAGCAGCCAAGAAGGACAGAGTCGTACCCAGCATTTT.

This rearrangement joins TRBV9 to TRBJ1-1; D may be TRBD1 (6 bases). Germline values: CDR1 SGDLS, CDR2 YYNGEE. Between the trimmed V and J ends, which lost 5 bases and 0 bases, there was a span of 14 bases. CDR3 length: 15 residues. The CDR3 reads CASSLLDSMNTEAFF. CDR3 coding DNA: TGTGCCAGCAGTCTATTGGACAGTATGAACACTGAAGCTTTCTTT.

The CDR3 nucleotides are TGTGCCAGCAGTTACCAGGGGGGCTTGAACACTGAAGCTTTCTTT. Amino acids: CASSYQGGLNTEAFF. V gene TRBV6-5 combines with J gene TRBJ1-1; 7 bases line up with TRBD1. This CDR3 region has 15 residues. The germline V gene has CDR1 MNHEY and CDR2 SVGAGI. The V segment lost 2 bases and the J segment 0 bases; nucleotides outside the gene matches: 3.